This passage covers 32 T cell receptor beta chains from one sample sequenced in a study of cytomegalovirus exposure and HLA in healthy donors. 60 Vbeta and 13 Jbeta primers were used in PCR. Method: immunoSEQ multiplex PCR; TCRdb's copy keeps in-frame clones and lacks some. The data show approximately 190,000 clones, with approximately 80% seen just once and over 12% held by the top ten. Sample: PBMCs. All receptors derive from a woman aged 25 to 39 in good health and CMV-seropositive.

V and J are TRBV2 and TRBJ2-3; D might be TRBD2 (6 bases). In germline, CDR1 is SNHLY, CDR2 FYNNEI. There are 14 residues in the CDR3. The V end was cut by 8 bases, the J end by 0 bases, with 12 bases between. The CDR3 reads CASSRDLSTDTQYF. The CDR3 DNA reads TGTGCCAGCTCACGGGACTTAAGCACAGATACGCAGTATTTT.

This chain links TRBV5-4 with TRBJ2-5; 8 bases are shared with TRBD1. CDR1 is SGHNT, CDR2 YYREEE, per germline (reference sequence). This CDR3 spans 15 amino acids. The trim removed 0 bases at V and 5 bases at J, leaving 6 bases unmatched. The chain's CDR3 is CASSLETGVEETQYF. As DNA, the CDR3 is TGTGCCAGCAGCTTGGAGACAGGGGTTGAGGAGACCCAGTACTTC.

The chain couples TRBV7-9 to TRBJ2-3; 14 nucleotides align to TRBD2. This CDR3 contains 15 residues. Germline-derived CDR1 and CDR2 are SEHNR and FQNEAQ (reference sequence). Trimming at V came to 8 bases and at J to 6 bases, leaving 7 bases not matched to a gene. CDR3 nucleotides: TGTGCCAGCCCGACTAGCGGGGGGGCGAGCGATACGCAGTATTTT. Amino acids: CASPTSGGASDTQYF.

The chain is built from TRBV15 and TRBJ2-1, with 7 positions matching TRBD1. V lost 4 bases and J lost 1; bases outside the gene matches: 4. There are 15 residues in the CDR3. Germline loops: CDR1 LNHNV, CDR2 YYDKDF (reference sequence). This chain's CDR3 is CATSMDRISYNEQFF. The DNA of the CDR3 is TGTGCCACCAGCATGGACAGGATTTCCTACAATGAGCAGTTCTTC.

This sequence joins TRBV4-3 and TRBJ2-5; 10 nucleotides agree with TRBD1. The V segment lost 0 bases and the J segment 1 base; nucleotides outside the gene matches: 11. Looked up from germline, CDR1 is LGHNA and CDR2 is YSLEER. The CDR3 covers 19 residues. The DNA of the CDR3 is TGCGCCAGCAGCCAAGATGTGGTCAGTTGGGACAGGGGCCAAGAGACCCAGTACTTC. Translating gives CASSQDVVSWDRGQETQYF.

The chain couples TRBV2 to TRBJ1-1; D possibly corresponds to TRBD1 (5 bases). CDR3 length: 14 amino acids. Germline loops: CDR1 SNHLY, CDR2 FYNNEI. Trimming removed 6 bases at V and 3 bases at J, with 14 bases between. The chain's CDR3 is CASSLPGGDTEAFF. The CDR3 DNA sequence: TGTGCCAGCAGCCTACCAGGAGGGGACACTGAAGCTTTCTTT.

CDR3 loop: CASMGGTEAFF. DNA of the CDR3: TGTGCCAGCATGGGGGGGACTGAAGCTTTCTTT. The gene calls are TRBV25-1 and TRBJ1-1, with TRBD1 as a possible D gene (5 bases). Trimming shortened V by 7 bases and J by 5 bases, and 8 bases separated the two germline ends. The germline CDR1 and CDR2 sequences are MGHDK and SYGVNS. CDR3 length equals 11 residues. The full variable domain, its missing parts supplied by reference TRBV25-1 and TRBJ1-1, is EADIYQTPRYLVIGTGKKITLECSQTMGHDKMYWYQQDPGMELHLIHYSYGVNSTEKGDLSSESTVSRIRTEHFPLTLESARPSHTSQYLCASMGGTEAFFGQGTRLTVV.

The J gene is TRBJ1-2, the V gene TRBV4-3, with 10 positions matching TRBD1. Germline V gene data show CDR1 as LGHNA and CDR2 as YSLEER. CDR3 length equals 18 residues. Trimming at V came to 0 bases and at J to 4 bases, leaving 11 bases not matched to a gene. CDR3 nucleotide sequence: TGCGCCAGCAGCCAAGATGAAGTTTGGGACAGGGGAATCTATGGCTACACCTTC. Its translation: CASSQDEVWDRGIYGYTF.

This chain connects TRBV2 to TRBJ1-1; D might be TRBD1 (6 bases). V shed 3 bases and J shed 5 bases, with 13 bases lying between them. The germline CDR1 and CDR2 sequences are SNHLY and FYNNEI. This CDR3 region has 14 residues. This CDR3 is CASSDPGAGTEAFF. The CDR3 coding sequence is TGTGCCAGCAGTGACCCAGGGGCCGGGACTGAAGCTTTCTTT. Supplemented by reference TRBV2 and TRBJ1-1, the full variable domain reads EPEVTQTPSHQVTQMGQEVILRCVPISNHLYFYWYRQILGQKVEFLVSFYNNEISEKSEIFDDQFSVERPDGSNFTLKIRSTKLEDSAMYFCASSDPGAGTEAFFGQGTRLTVV.

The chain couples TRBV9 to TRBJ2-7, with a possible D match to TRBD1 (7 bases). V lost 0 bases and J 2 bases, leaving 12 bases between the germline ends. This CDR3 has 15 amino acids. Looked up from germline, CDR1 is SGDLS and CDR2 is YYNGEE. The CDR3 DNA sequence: TGTGCCAGCAGCGTAGGGTCAGGGGGGACCTACGAGCAGTACTTC. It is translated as CASSVGSGGTYEQYF.

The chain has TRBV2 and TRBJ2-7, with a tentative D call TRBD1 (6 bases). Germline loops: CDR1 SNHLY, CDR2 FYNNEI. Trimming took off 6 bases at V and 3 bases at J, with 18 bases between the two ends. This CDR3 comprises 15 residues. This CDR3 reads CASRLLGGEGYEQYF. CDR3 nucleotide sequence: TGTGCCAGCAGGCTCCTAGGGGGTGAAGGCTACGAGCAGTACTTC.

The CDR3 loop is CAISNRSSNYGYTF. The CDR3 DNA reads as TGTGCCATCAGTAACAGGAGTTCTAACTATGGCTACACCTTC. The chain combines TRBV10-3 with TRBJ1-2, with D perhaps TRBD1 (5 bases). The V gene's germline CDR1 is ENHRY and CDR2 SYGVKD. The V gene lost 5 bases and the J gene lost 0 bases, with 10 bases spanning the gap. The CDR3 consists of 14 residues.

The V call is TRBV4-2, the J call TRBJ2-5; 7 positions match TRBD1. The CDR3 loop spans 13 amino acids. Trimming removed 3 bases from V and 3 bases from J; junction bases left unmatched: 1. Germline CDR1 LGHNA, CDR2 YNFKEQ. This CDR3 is CASSQTGKETQYF. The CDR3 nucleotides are TGTGCCAGCAGCCAGACAGGGAAAGAGACCCAGTACTTC.

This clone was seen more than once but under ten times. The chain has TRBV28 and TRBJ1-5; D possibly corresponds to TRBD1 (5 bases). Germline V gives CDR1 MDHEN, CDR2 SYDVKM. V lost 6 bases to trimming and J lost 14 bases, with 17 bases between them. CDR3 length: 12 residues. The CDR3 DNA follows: TGTGCCAGCAGCTACCCGGACCCCAGGGAGCATTTT. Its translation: CASSYPDPREHF.

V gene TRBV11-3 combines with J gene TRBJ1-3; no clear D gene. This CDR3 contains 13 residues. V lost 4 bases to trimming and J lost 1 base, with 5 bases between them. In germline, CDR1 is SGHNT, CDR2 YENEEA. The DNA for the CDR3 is TGTGCCAGCAGCTCGGAGTCTGGAAACACCATATATTTT. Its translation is CASSSESGNTIYF.

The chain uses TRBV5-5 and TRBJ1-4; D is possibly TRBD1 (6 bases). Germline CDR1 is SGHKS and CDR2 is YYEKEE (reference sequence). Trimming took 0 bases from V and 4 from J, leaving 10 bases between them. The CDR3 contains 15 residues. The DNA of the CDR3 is TGTGCCAGCAGCTTGGGGGGGCAGCGTAATGAAAAACTGTTTTTT. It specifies CASSLGGQRNEKLFF.

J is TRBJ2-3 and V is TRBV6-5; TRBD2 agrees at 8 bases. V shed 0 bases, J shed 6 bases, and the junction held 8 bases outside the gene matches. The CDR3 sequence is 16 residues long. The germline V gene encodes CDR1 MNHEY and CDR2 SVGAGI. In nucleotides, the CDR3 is TGTGCCAGCAGTTACTCGATAAGCGGGGGAGACGATACGCAGTATTTT. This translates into CASSYSISGGDDTQYF.

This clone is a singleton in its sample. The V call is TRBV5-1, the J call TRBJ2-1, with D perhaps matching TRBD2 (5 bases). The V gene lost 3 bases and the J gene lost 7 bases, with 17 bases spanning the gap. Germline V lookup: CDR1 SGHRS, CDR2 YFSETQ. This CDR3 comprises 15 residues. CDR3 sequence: CASSSFRLEGNEQFF. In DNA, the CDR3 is TGCGCCAGCAGCTCGTTCCGGCTAGAGGGAAATGAGCAGTTCTTC. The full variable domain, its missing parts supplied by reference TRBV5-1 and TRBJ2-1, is KAGVTQTPRYLIKTRGQQVTLSCSPISGHRSVSWYQQTPGQGLQFLFEYFSETQRNKGNFPGRFSGRQFSNSRSEMNVSTLELGDSALYLCASSSFRLEGNEQFFGPGTRLTVL.

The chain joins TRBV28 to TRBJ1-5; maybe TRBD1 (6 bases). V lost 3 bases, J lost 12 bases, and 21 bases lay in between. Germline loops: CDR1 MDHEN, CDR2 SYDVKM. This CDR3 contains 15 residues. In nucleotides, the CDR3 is TGTGCCAGCAGTTTGAGGGGTAGGGGGGGCAAACTCCAGCATTTT. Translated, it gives CASSLRGRGGKLQHF.

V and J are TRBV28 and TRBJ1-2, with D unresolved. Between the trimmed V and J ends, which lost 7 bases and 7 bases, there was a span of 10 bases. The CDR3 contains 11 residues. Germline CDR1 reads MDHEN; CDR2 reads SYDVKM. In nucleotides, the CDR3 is TGTGCCAGCAACCTCAGGTCTGGCTACACCTTC. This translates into CASNLRSGYTF.

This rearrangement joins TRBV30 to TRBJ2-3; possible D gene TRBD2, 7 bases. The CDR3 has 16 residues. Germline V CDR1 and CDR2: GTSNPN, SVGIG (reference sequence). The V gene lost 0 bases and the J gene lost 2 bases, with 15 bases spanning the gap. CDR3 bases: TGTGCCTGGAGTGTACGAGGGGGGGGGCCCACAGATACGCAGTATTTT. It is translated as CAWSVRGGGPTDTQYF. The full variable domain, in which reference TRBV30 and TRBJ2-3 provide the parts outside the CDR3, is SQTIHQWPATLVQPVGSPLSLECTVEGTSNPNLYWYRQAAGRGLQLLFYSVGIGQISSEVPQNLSASRPQDRQFILSSKKLLLSDSGFYLCAWSVRGGGPTDTQYFGPGTRLTVL.

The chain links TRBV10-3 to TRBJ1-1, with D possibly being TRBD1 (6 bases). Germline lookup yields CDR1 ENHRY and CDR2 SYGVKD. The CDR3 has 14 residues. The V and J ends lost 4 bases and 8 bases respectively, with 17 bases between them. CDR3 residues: CAISGNQGMAEAFF. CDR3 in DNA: TGTGCCATCAGTGGAAACCAGGGGATGGCAGAAGCTTTCTTT.

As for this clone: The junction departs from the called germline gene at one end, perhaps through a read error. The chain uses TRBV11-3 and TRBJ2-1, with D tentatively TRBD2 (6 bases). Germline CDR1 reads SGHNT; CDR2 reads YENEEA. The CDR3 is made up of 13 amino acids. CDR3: CASSRDSDNEQFF. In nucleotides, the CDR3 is TGTGCCAGCAGCCGGGACTCCGACAATGAGCAGTTCTTC.

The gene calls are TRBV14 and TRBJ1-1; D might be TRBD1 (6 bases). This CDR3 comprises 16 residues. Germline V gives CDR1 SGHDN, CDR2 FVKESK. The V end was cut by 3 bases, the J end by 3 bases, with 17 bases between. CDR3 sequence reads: CASSQAWGRGDTEAFF. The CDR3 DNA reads TGTGCCAGCAGCCAGGCTTGGGGGCGAGGTGACACTGAAGCTTTCTTT.

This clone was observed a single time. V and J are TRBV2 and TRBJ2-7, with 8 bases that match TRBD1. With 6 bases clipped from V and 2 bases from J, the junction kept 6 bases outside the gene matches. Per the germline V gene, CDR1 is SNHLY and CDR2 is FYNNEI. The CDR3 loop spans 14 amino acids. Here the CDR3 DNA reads TGTGCCAGCAGCGAGGACAGGGCAACCTACGAGCAGTACTTC. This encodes CASSEDRATYEQYF.

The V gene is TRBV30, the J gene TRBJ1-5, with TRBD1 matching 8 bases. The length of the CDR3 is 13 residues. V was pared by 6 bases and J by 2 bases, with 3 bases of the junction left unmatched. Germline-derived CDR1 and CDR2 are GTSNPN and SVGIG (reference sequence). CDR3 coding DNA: TGTGCCTGCACGACAGGGGGCAATCAGCCCCAGCATTTT. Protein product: CACTTGGNQPQHF.

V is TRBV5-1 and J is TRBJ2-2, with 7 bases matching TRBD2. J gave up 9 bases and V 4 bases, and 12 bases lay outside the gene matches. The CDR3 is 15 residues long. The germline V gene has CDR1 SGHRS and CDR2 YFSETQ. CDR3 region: CASSQGLSETRELFF. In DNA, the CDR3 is TGCGCCAGCAGCCAGGGACTATCAGAGACCAGGGAGCTGTTTTTT.

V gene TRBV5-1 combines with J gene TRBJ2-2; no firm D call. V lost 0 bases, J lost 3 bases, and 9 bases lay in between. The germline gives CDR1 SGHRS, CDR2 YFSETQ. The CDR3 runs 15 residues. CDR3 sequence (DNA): TGCGCCAGCAGCTTGGTTGCGGCTCACACCGGGGAGCTGTTTTTT. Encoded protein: CASSLVAAHTGELFF.

The CDR3 coding sequence is TGTGCCAGCAGCCCCCGGGGGACCTCCTACGAGCAGTACTTC. Translating gives CASSPRGTSYEQYF. J is TRBJ2-7 and V is TRBV6-6; perhaps TRBD2 as D (6 bases). Germline V gene sequence: CDR1 MNHNY, CDR2 SVGAGI (reference sequence). The ends were cut back, 6 bases at V and 0 bases at J, with 12 bases in the middle. The CDR3 is made up of 14 amino acids.

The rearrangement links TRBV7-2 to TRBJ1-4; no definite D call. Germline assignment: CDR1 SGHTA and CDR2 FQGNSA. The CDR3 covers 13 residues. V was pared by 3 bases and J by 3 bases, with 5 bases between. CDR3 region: CASSLAANEKLFF. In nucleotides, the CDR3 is TGTGCCAGCAGCTTGGCAGCTAATGAAAAACTGTTTTTT.

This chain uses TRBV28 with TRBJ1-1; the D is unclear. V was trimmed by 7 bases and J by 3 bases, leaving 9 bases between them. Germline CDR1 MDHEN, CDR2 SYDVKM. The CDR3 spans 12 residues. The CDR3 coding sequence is TGTGCCAGCATCGCAGGCTACACTGAAGCTTTCTTT. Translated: CASIAGYTEAFF.

The CDR3 coding sequence is TGTGCCACGCGGGGGGACGACACTGAAGCTTTCTTT. This encodes CATRGDDTEAFF. This rearrangement joins TRBV7-9 to TRBJ1-1; weak D call: TRBD1 (5 bases). Per the germline V gene, CDR1 is SEHNR and CDR2 is FQNEAQ (reference sequence). V was trimmed by 10 bases and J by 3 bases, leaving 12 bases between them. This CDR3 spans 12 amino acids.